These T cell receptor beta chains were read from a single sample in a study of blood T cells in healthy people across ages. In TCRdb, the 5' RACE reads were re-called with MiXCR into one record per CDR3 protein. The table includes approximately 1.5 million distinct CDR3 sequences, around 40% detected once. The sample comprised blood. All receptors derive from a woman aged 18-29 years in good health. The CDR3 runs from the conserved cysteine through the conserved F or W. Not all rows give a size; the values are once, few, many and, for expanded clones, a class.

V gene,clone size,CDR3 protein
TRBV9,NA,CASSVRDRAYEQYF
TRBV4-3,few,CASSLKGVAEVTDTQYF
TRBV29-1,NA,CSVEAVTYYGYTF
TRBV6-2/TRBV6-3,few,CASSYSRGGIPNEQYF
TRBV28,NA,CASSSRAVDTQYF
TRBV6-5,NA,CASSYMTGVYGYGYTF
TRBV12-3/TRBV12-4,NA,CASTDPRDPHYGYTF
TRBV5-1,many,CASSLHSGYEQYF
TRBV3-1,NA,CASSQAVSDTQYF
TRBV9,NA,CASSVAADGNYGYTF
TRBV4-1,few,CASSLKGGLGGSYPGSYGYTF
TRBV9,NA,CASSVSPGQGNTEAFF
TRBV4-2,many,CASSPGGDEQFF
TRBV24-1,NA,CATSDFPGATHSGSYNEQFF
TRBV7-2,NA,CASSLGKTSGGSDTQYF
TRBV2,many,CASSWGYEQYF
TRBV7-2,few,CASSFMASGDYEQYF
TRBV20-1,few,CSAALAPSSYNEQFF
TRBV4-2,few,CASSQNSGRGNEQYF
TRBV7-2,NA,CASSSDSYPVSIQYF
TRBV11-2,NA,CASSDRDRGGNEQFF
TRBV6-1,many,CASSGRTSGRYTGELFF
TRBV4-2,many,CASSQEFGTGYTEAFF
TRBV20-1,few,CSARGGLAGHTYEQYF
TRBV4-3,NA,CASSQEGAGADEQYF
TRBV7-9,NA,CASSSGLLANTGELFF
TRBV15,NA,CATSSSGTSFLDEQFF
TRBV4-3,few,CASSEGSSNYGYTF
TRBV6-2/TRBV6-3,NA,CASSYQGQGNTGELFF
TRBV12-3/TRBV12-4,once,CASSYGVAGPYEQYF
TRBV12-3/TRBV12-4,many,CASTIKAGGNSPLHF
TRBV7-3,NA,CASSIGTGYNEQLF
TRBV20-1,NA,CSADTSGGTYEQYF
TRBV4-1,NA,CASSQEALISNQPQHF
TRBV20-1,NA,CSARDETGTSGSYEQYF
TRBV2,NA,CASSKRTGEPQHF
TRBV29-1,few,CSVGRFSQETQYF
TRBV2,NA,CASSPESGTEAFF
TRBV5-6,few,CASSFGPGGYTEAFF
TRBV28,NA,CASISSGQQNEKLFF